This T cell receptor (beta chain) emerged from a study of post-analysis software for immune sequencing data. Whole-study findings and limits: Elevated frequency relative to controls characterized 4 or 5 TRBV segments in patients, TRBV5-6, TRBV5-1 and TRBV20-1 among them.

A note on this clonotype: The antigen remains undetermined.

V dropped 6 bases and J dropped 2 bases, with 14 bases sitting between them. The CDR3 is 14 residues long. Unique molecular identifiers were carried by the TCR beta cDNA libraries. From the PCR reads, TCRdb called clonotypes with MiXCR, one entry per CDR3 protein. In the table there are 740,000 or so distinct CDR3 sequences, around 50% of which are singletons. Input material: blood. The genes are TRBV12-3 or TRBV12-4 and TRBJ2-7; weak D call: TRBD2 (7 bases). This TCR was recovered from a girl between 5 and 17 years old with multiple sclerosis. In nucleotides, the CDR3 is TGTGCCAGCAGGGGGGCTAGCGGCCCCTACGAGCAGTACTTC. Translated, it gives CASRGASGPYEQYF.